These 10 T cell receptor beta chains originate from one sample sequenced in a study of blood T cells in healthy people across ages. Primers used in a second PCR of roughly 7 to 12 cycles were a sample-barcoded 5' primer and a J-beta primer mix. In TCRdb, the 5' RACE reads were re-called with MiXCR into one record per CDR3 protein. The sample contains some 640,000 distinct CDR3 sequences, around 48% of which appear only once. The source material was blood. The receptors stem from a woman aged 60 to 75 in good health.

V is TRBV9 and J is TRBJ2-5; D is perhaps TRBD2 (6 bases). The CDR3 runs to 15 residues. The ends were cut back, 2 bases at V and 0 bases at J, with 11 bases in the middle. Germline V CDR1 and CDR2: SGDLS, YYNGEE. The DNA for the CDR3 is TGTGCCAGCAGCGTCGGCATAGCGGACCAAGAGACCCAGTACTTC. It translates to CASSVGIADQETQYF.

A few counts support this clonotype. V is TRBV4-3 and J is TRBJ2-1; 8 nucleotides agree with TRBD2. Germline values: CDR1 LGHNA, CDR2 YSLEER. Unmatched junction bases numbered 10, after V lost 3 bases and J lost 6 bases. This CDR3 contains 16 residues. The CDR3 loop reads CASSHAGTRDVNEQFF. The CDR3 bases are TGCGCCAGCAGCCACGCCGGGACTAGAGACGTCAATGAGCAGTTCTTC.

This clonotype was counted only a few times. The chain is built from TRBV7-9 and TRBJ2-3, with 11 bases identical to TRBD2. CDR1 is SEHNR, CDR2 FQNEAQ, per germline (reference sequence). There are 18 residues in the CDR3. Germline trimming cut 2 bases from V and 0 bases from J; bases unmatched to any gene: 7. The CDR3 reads CASSLITSGSYSTDTQYF. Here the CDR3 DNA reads TGTGCCAGCAGCTTAATTACTAGCGGGAGTTATAGCACAGATACGCAGTATTTT.

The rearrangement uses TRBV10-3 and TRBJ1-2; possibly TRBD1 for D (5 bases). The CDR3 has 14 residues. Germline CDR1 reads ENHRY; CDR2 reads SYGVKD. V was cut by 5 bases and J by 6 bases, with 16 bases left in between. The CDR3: CAISKGIESNGYTF. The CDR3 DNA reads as TGTGCCATCAGTAAGGGGATCGAGTCGAATGGCTACACCTTC.

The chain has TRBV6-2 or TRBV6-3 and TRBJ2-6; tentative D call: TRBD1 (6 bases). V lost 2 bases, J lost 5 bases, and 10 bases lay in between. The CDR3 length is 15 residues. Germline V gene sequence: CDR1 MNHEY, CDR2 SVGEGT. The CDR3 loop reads CASSYGQGWANVLTF. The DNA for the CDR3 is TGTGCCAGCAGTTACGGCCAGGGGTGGGCCAACGTCCTGACTTTC.

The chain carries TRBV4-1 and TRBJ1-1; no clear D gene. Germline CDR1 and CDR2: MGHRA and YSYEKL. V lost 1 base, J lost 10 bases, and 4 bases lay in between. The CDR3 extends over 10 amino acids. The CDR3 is CASSQGRAFF. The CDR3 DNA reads TGCGCCAGCAGCCAAGGTCGAGCTTTCTTT.

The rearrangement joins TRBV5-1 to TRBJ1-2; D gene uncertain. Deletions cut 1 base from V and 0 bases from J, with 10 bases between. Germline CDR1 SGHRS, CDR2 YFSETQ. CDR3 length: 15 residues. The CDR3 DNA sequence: TGCGCCAGCAGCTTGCGCGACGCTTCTAACTATGGCTACACCTTC. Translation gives CASSLRDASNYGYTF.

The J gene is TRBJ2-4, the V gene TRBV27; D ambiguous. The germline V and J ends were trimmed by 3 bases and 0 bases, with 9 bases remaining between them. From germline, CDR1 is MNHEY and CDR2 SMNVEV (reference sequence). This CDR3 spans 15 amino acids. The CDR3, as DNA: TGTGCCAGCAGTTTGACGGTGCCAGCCAAAAACATTCAGTACTTC. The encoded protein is CASSLTVPAKNIQYF.

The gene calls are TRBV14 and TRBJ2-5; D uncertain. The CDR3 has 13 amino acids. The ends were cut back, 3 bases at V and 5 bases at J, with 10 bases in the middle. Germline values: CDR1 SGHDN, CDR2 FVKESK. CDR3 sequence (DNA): TGTGCCAGCAGCCATTCCCCCAGGGAGACCCAGTACTTC. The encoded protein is CASSHSPRETQYF.

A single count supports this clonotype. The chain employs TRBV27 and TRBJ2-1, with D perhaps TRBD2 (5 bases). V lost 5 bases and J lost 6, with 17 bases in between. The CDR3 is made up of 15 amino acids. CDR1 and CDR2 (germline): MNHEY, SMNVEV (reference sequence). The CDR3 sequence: CASSPRVLSGNEQFF. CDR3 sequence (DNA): TGTGCCAGCAGTCCGAGGGTGCTCTCGGGCAATGAGCAGTTCTTC.